This entry concerns a single T cell receptor (beta chain). Its antigen is as yet unknown. Method: immunoSEQ multiplex PCR; TCRdb's copy keeps in-frame clones and lacks some. The repertoire has roughly 11,000 clones, approximately 74% of them found once; the top ten carry roughly a tenth. These data originate in a study of somatic mutations in cytotoxic T cells in rheumatoid arthritis. Findings and limits, study-wide: Patients with rheumatoid arthritis showed a slight underrepresentation of TRBV07, a finding that was never subjected to any adjustment for multiple comparisons. About an eighth of the roughly 65 patients had a largest CD8+ clone above 20% of CD8+ cells.

The V gene lost 10 bases and the J gene lost 5 bases, with 17 bases spanning the gap. CDR1 MNHNY and CDR2 SVGAGI come from the germline V gene (reference sequence). The CDR3 length is 13 residues. The sequenced sample consisted of CD8+ T cells sorted from blood. This sequence joins TRBV6-6 and TRBJ1-2, with D maybe TRBD1 (5 bases). This clonotype originated in a man aged 65 to 85 in good health. CDR3 DNA sequence: TGTGCCATCAAAGGGGAGGTAGAGTATGGCTACACCTTC. As protein: CAIKGEVEYGYTF.